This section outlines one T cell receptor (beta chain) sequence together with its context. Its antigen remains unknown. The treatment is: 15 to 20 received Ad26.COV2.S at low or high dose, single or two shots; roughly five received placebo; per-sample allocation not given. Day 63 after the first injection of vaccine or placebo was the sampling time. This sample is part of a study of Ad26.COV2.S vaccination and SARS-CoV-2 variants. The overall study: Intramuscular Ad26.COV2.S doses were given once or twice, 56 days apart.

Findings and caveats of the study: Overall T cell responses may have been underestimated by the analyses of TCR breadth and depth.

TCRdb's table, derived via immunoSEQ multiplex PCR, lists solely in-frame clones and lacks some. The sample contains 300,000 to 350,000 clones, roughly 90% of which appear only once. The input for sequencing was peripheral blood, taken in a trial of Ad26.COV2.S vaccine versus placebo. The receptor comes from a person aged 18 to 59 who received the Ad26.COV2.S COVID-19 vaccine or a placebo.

In DNA form, the CDR3 reads TGTGCCAGCAGCCTTATAGCGGGCGACGCTGGGGATGAGCAGTTCTTC. It encodes CASSLIAGDAGDEQFF. The chain has TRBV28 and TRBJ2-1; TRBD2 matches at 7 bases. V dropped 6 bases and J dropped 8; count of bases not matched to a gene: 16. The CDR3 contains 16 residues. Germline CDR1 MDHEN, CDR2 SYDVKM.